What follows are 27 T cell receptor beta chains derived from one specimen sequenced in a study of radiotherapy plus CTLA-4 blockade in lung cancer. Assay used: immunoSEQ multiplex PCR; TCRdb lists only in-frame clones, some missing. Of roughly 32,000 clones in the sample, roughly 71% were seen once. The sequenced sample was peripheral blood, obtained from a patient treated with radiotherapy plus ipilimumab. The receptors derive from a human donor with non-small cell lung cancer who had stable disease on radiotherapy plus ipilimumab.

This rearrangement joins TRBV18 to TRBJ2-1; TRBD1 matches 8 bases. V shed 1 base and J 9 bases; nucleotides not matched to a gene: 8. Germline CDR1 KGHSH, CDR2 LQKENI. The CDR3 extends over 15 amino acids. The DNA for the CDR3 is TGTGCCAGCTCACCACGGGGCAGGGGGCCGGGTGAGCAGTTCTTC. Its protein is CASSPRGRGPGEQFF.

The chain uses TRBV6-4 and TRBJ2-6; 9 bases map to TRBD2. Looked up from germline, CDR1 is MRHNA and CDR2 is SNTAGT. V gave up 7 bases and J gave up 0 bases; unmatched junction bases: 7. The CDR3 runs to 17 residues. The CDR3: CASTQLAGPSGANVLTF. The CDR3 DNA follows: TGTGCCAGCACCCAACTAGCGGGCCCCTCTGGGGCCAACGTCCTGACTTTC.

The gene calls are TRBV27 and TRBJ2-2, with 14 bases fitting TRBD2. The CDR3 runs 17 residues. The V gene end was trimmed by 5 bases and the J gene end by 4 bases; junction bases not matched to a gene: 6. Germline-derived CDR1 and CDR2 are MNHEY and SMNVEV (reference sequence). As DNA, the CDR3 is TGTGCCAGCAGTCCCTGGACTAGCGGGAGGTCCACCGGGGAGCTGTTTTTT. Amino acids: CASSPWTSGRSTGELFF.

This clone was seen a few times. The rearrangement joins TRBV19 to TRBJ2-1; 13 nucleotides align to TRBD2. Germline V gives CDR1 LNHDA, CDR2 SQIVND (reference sequence). This CDR3 spans 14 amino acids. Trimming took 3 bases from V and 12 from J; bases not matched to a gene: 5. The CDR3 loop reads CASSMEGLAGVQFF. DNA for the CDR3: TGTGCCAGTAGTATGGAAGGACTAGCGGGAGTGCAGTTCTTC.

V and J are TRBV27 and TRBJ2-7, with D tentatively TRBD1 (6 bases). With 4 bases removed from V and 6 bases from J, the gap between germline ends came to 10 bases. The CDR3 is made up of 12 amino acids. CDR1 and CDR2 (germline): MNHEY, SMNVEV (reference sequence). In DNA, the CDR3 is TGTGCCAGCAGTTCCAACAGGGTCGAGCAGTACTTC. Translation gives CASSSNRVEQYF.

This clone was seen more than once but under ten times. This sequence joins TRBV18 and TRBJ2-7, with 7 bases that match TRBD1. The CDR3 spans 15 residues. CDR1 is KGHSH, CDR2 LQKENI, per germline. Germline trimming cut 0 bases from V and 4 bases from J; bases unmatched to any gene: 6. The CDR3 loop is CASSPPAGQAYEQYF. The CDR3 DNA reads as TGTGCCAGCTCACCACCGGCTGGACAGGCTTACGAGCAGTACTTC.

The genes are TRBV19 and TRBJ1-3; D is unclear. Trimming pared 5 bases from V and 4 bases from J, leaving 18 bases between. The CDR3 extends over 16 amino acids. In germline, CDR1 is LNHDA, CDR2 SQIVND (reference sequence). The CDR3 loop reads CASSARGRRTGNTIYF. CDR3 in DNA: TGTGCCAGTAGTGCCCGAGGAAGGAGGACCGGAAACACCATATATTTT.

This sequence joins TRBV7-2 and TRBJ1-5; possible D gene TRBD1, 5 bases. V was trimmed by 3 bases and J by 7 bases, leaving 19 bases between them. CDR3 length: 16 residues. Germline values: CDR1 SGHTA, CDR2 FQGNSA. CDR3 bases: TGTGCCAGCAGCTTCCACAGGAGTCCGAGGGACCAGCCCCAGCATTTT. It is translated as CASSFHRSPRDQPQHF.

CDR3 residues: CASRWLAETYEQYF. For the CDR3, the DNA is TGTGCCAGCAGATGGCTAGCGGAAACCTACGAGCAGTACTTC. V is TRBV2 and J is TRBJ2-7; 7 bases line up with TRBD2. This CDR3 spans 14 amino acids. The V and J ends lost 6 bases and 2 bases, in that order; junction bases with no gene match: 7. Germline CDR1 SNHLY, CDR2 FYNNEI. The variable domain in full, completed from reference TRBV2 and TRBJ2-7, reads EPEVTQTPSHQVTQMGQEVILRCVPISNHLYFYWYRQILGQKVEFLVSFYNNEISEKSEIFDDQFSVERPDGSNFTLKIRSTKLEDSAMYFCASRWLAETYEQYFGPGTRLTVT.

V is TRBV2 and J is TRBJ1-3; 7 nucleotides align to TRBD1. Looked up from germline, CDR1 is SNHLY and CDR2 is FYNNEI. The V and J ends lost 1 base and 2 bases, in that order; junction bases with no gene match: 5. The CDR3 runs to 16 residues. CDR3 coding DNA: TGTGCCAGCAGTGAAGTAGGGGGCAGCCCTGGAAACACCATATATTTT. It specifies CASSEVGGSPGNTIYF. Drawing the rest from reference TRBV2 and TRBJ1-3, the complete variable domain is EPEVTQTPSHQVTQMGQEVILRCVPISNHLYFYWYRQILGQKVEFLVSFYNNEISEKSEIFDDQFSVERPDGSNFTLKIRSTKLEDSAMYFCASSEVGGSPGNTIYFGEGSWLTVV.

This clone was recorded only once. The rearrangement joins TRBV19 to TRBJ2-1; the D call may be TRBD1 or TRBD2 (6 bases each). The CDR3 is made up of 12 amino acids. Trimming removed 6 bases at V and 7 bases at J, with 10 bases between. The germline V gene encodes CDR1 LNHDA and CDR2 SQIVND (reference sequence). The CDR3 nucleotides are TGTGCCAGTAGACTAGGGGGGAATGAGCAGTTCTTC. Translation gives CASRLGGNEQFF.

V and J are TRBV11-3 and TRBJ2-4; D possibly uses TRBD1 or TRBD2 (6 bases each). Between the trimmed V and J ends, which lost 5 bases and 1 base, there was a span of 9 bases. The CDR3 contains 14 residues. Germline CDR1 reads SGHNT; CDR2 reads YENEEA. CDR3 sequence: CASSGGGAKNIQYF. The CDR3 DNA sequence: TGTGCCAGCAGCGGAGGGGGGGCCAAAAACATTCAGTACTTC.

The rearrangement joins TRBV7-9 to TRBJ2-7, with 7 bases lining up with TRBD2. CDR3 length equals 18 residues. CDR1 is SEHNR and CDR2 is FQNEAQ in the germline V gene (reference sequence). V shed 5 bases, J shed 4 bases, and the junction held 20 bases outside the gene matches. The CDR3 sequence: CASSPWWGLRDYLYEQYF. In DNA, the CDR3 is TGTGCCAGCAGCCCCTGGTGGGGTTTACGGGACTACCTATACGAGCAGTACTTC.

The chain uses TRBV27 and TRBJ2-1; 10 bases are shared with TRBD2. The CDR3 has 15 residues. Germline V gene data show CDR1 as MNHEY and CDR2 as SMNVEV (reference sequence). The V and J ends lost 4 bases and 9 bases, in that order; junction bases with no gene match: 9. The CDR3 nucleotides are TGTGCCAGCAGTTGGTCTAGCGGGAGTATGGCTGAGCAGTTCTTC. Its translation: CASSWSSGSMAEQFF.

The V and J genes are TRBV28 and TRBJ2-3, with a tentative D call TRBD2 (6 bases). Trimming took 6 bases from V and 2 from J, leaving 21 bases between them. In germline, CDR1 is MDHEN, CDR2 SYDVKM. The CDR3 has 17 residues. CDR3 protein: CASRVRTSGTLTDTQYF. DNA of the CDR3: TGTGCCAGCAGGGTCCGCACGTCTGGGACTCTCACAGATACGCAGTATTTT.

The chain couples TRBV19 to TRBJ2-4; D uncertain. V dropped 3 bases and J dropped 6 bases, with 12 bases sitting between them. Germline V lookup: CDR1 LNHDA, CDR2 SQIVND (reference sequence). The CDR3 runs 14 residues. The CDR3: CASSMVGSGNIQYF. The DNA of the CDR3 is TGTGCCAGTAGTATGGTGGGAAGTGGAAACATTCAGTACTTC.

The chain is built from TRBV29-1 and TRBJ2-1; D unresolved. This CDR3 has 10 amino acids. Looked up from germline, CDR1 is SQVTM and CDR2 is ANQGSEA. V lost 5 bases to trimming and J lost 7 bases, with 6 bases between them. The CDR3 sequence: CSVTLNEQFF. The CDR3 DNA reads as TGCAGCGTTACTTTGAATGAGCAGTTCTTC.

This CDR3 is CASSLGQGSSGNTIYF. CDR3 DNA sequence: TGTGCCAGCAGCTTGGGACAGGGCTCCTCTGGAAACACCATATATTTT. The rearrangement links TRBV7-2 to TRBJ1-3, with TRBD1 identical over 9 bases. Trimming removed 3 bases from V and 0 bases from J; junction bases left unmatched: 3. Germline V gene lookup returns CDR1 SGHTA and CDR2 FQGNSA. The length of the CDR3 is 16 residues. The whole variable domain, filled in from reference TRBV7-2 and TRBJ1-3, reads GAGVSQSPSNKVTEKGKDVELRCDPISGHTALYWYRQSLGQGLEFLIYFQGNSAPDKSGLPSDRFSAERTGGSVSTLTIQRTQQEDSAVYLCASSLGQGSSGNTIYFGEGSWLTVV.

V gene TRBV27 combines with J gene TRBJ2-1, with 10 bases matching TRBD2. The CDR3 consists of 19 residues. The V and J ends lost 5 bases and 4 bases, in that order; junction bases with no gene match: 17. Per germline, CDR1 MNHEY and CDR2 SMNVEV (reference sequence). CDR3 protein: CASSPQGGASGGKYNEQFF. CDR3 nucleotide sequence: TGTGCCAGCAGTCCCCAGGGGGGAGCTAGCGGGGGAAAATACAATGAGCAGTTCTTC.

V is TRBV6-5 and J is TRBJ2-3; no reliable D call. V dropped 5 bases and J dropped 0 bases, with 9 bases sitting between them. Germline CDR1 and CDR2: MNHEY and SVGAGI. This CDR3 comprises 14 residues. The CDR3 sequence is CASSHPLSTDTQYF. The CDR3 DNA reads TGTGCCAGCAGTCACCCCCTGAGCACAGATACGCAGTATTTT.

V gene TRBV9 combines with J gene TRBJ2-1; TRBD1 matches at 7 bases. Per germline, CDR1 SGDLS and CDR2 YYNGEE. The CDR3 totals 14 residues. Trimming cost V 3 bases and J 12 bases; bases outside gene matches: 12. CDR3 residues: CASSGGTARQGQFF. The CDR3 DNA reads TGTGCCAGCAGCGGGGGGACAGCCCGACAGGGGCAGTTCTTC.

J is TRBJ2-7 and V is TRBV21-1. TRBV21-1 corresponds to a pseudogene. CDR3 length equals 12 residues. CDR3: CASSKKGYEQYF. As DNA, the CDR3 is TGTGCCAGCAGCAAAAAGGGTTACGAGCAGTACTTC.

The gene calls are TRBV9 and TRBJ2-1; 8 bases match TRBD2. CDR1 and CDR2 from the germline V gene are SGDLS and YYNGEE. V gave up 4 bases and J gave up 6 bases; unmatched junction bases: 9. The length of the CDR3 is 15 residues. The CDR3 nucleotides read TGTGCCAGCAGCCCTCGTCCAGCGGGAGTCAATGAGCAGTTCTTC. It codes for CASSPRPAGVNEQFF.

The chain combines TRBV5-5 with TRBJ2-1, with 13 bases matching TRBD2. From germline, CDR1 is SGHKS and CDR2 YYEKEE (reference sequence). The CDR3 totals 15 residues. V lost 4 bases, J lost 12 bases, and 10 bases stayed unmatched. This chain's CDR3 is CASSIGLAGAERQFF. CDR3 DNA sequence: TGTGCCAGCAGCATCGGACTAGCGGGAGCCGAGCGGCAGTTCTTC.

The genes are TRBV5-1 and TRBJ1-4, with 8 bases that match TRBD1. Germline-derived CDR1 and CDR2 are SGHRS and YFSETQ. V lost 4 bases, J lost 7 bases, and 9 bases stayed unmatched. The CDR3 sequence is 15 residues long. CDR3 amino acids: CASSLGQGGGEKLFF. Written as DNA, the CDR3 is TGCGCCAGCAGCCTCGGACAGGGAGGGGGTGAAAAACTGTTTTTT.

This clone showed up just once. The rearrangement joins TRBV28 to TRBJ2-2; no clear D gene. The CDR3 spans 14 residues. The germline V gene encodes CDR1 MDHEN and CDR2 SYDVKM. Trimming removed 6 bases at V and 4 bases at J, with 12 bases between. The CDR3 protein is CASSLVRSTGELFF. CDR3 nucleotides: TGTGCCAGCAGCCTGGTCCGGTCCACCGGGGAGCTGTTTTTT. The complete variable domain, with remaining parts taken from reference TRBV28 and TRBJ2-2, reads DVKVTQSSRYLVKRTGEKVFLECVQDMDHENMFWYRQDPGLGLRLIYFSYDVKMKEKGDIPEGYSVSREKKERFSLILESASTNQTSMYLCASSLVRSTGELFFGEGSRLTVL.

The table lists this clone with a few counts. V and J are TRBV28 and TRBJ2-7, with 11 nucleotides matching TRBD1. CDR1 and CDR2 from the germline V gene are MDHEN and SYDVKM. The CDR3 consists of 15 residues. Losses at the gene ends were 7 bases for V and 3 bases for J; bases not matched to a gene: 8. CDR3 DNA: TGTGCCAGCAACCACATCGGGACAGGGGGCTACGAGCAGTACTTC. Residues: CASNHIGTGGYEQYF.